A selection of T cell receptor beta chains follows, all from one sample in a study of molecular identifiers for immune sequencing clone quantification. TCRdb reprocessed the PCR reads via MiXCR and lists one record per CDR3 protein. The sample lists about 320,000 distinct CDR3 sequences; roughly a quarter were seen once. The sequenced material came from naive CD8+ T cells from blood, with Jurkat cell RNA spiked in. Receptors originate from a human donor in good health. Some libraries in this study had Jurkat cell RNA spiked in. Each CDR3 is given with its conserved first and last residue. The order of the fields is V gene, J gene, D gene, clone size, CDR3 DNA, CDR3 protein. D genes are given only for firm matches. Clone size is given for some rows only: seen once, a few or many times, or a class if the clone is expanded.

TRBV21-1	TRBJ1-5	NA	NA	TGTGCCAGCAGCATAGACCGGGACAGGGCCGTCGTGAGCAATCAGTCCCAGCATTTT	CASSIDRDRAVVSNQSQHF
TRBV20-1	TRBJ2-3	TRBD2	few	TGCAGTGCTCCAAGGTGGCTAGCGGGAGAGGTTGAGGTGGCAGATACGCAGTATTTT	CSAPRWLAGEVEVADTQYF
TRBV4-3	TRBJ2-3	TRBD2	few	TGCGCCAGCAGCCAATGGGCGGGAGAGGGAGATACGCAGTATTTT	CASSQWAGEGDTQYF
TRBV2	TRBJ1-5	NA	many	TGTGCCAGCAGGTTGACAGAAAGCAATCAGCCCCAGCATTTT	CASRLTESNQPQHF
TRBV10-3	TRBJ2-7	TRBD1	NA	TGTGCCATCAGTGCCCGGGACAGATCCTACGAGCAGTACTTC	CAISARDRSYEQYF
TRBV6-5	TRBJ2-6	NA	many	TGTGCCAGCAGTTACGTGGCATATGGGGCCAACGTCCTGACTTTC	CASSYVAYGANVLTF
TRBV4-1	TRBJ1-5	TRBD1	few	TGCGCCAGCAGCCAGGACCCTCCAAGTACAGGGGGTAGCAATCAGCCCCAGCATTTT	CASSQDPPSTGGSNQPQHF
TRBV7-9	TRBJ2-3	NA	NA	TGTGCCAGCAGCTTAGCCCCTTGGAGCACAGATACGCAGTATTTT	CASSLAPWSTDTQYF
TRBV4-3	TRBJ2-7	TRBD2	few	TGCGCCAGCAGCCAAGATAGAGGTGTAAGCGGGAGTTCCTACGAGCAGTACTTC	CASSQDRGVSGSSYEQYF
TRBV7-6	TRBJ2-7	TRBD2	NA	TGTGCCAGCAGCCCAGCGGGGAACTACGAGCAGTACTTC	CASSPAGNYEQYF